A single sample is the source of the 3 T cell receptor beta chains below, sequenced in a study of blood T cell repertoires in COVID-19 (dated by TCRdb to between 2020 and 2021). Receptors were amplified or captured by the immunoSEQ multiplex PCR assay. TCRdb holds this immuneACCESS table with in-frame rearrangements only. Some clones are missing; in checked studies, unresolved V genes explain under half, and the rest has no known cause. The sample table lists approximately 360,000 clones, roughly four fifths of them with a count of one. Over 4.5% of the sample is held by the ten biggest clonotypes. Input material: PBMCs or T cells enriched from blood (not recorded which). The receptor source for this set is a woman aged 45-59 years who had recovered from COVID-19.

This chain uses TRBV24-1 with TRBJ2-3; 7 positions agree with TRBD1. This CDR3 has 13 residues. The germline gives CDR1 KGHDR, CDR2 SFDVKD. After removal of 1 base from V and 9 bases from J, the junction contained 3 bases not matched to a gene. The CDR3 sequence is CATSDFTGATQYF. The CDR3 coding sequence is TGTGCCACCAGTGATTTCACAGGGGCCACGCAGTATTTT.

This clone came up a few times. The V gene is TRBV29-1, the J gene TRBJ1-1; 7 nucleotides match TRBD1. V was pared by 7 bases and J by 3 bases, with 8 bases of the junction left unmatched. The CDR3 is 13 amino acids. The V gene's germline CDR1 is SQVTM and CDR2 ANQGSEA. The CDR3 is CSGLRDSYTEAFF. The CDR3 DNA is TGCAGCGGACTCCGGGACAGTTACACTGAAGCTTTCTTT.

The chain recombines TRBV7-3 with TRBJ1-1; no clear D gene. The CDR3 is 13 residues long. Trimming shortened V by 3 bases and J by 4 bases, and 9 bases separated the two germline ends. The V gene's germline CDR1 is SGHTA and CDR2 FQGTGA. The CDR3 nucleotides are TGTGCCAGCAGCTTGACGGGGTCCACTGAAGCTTTCTTT. Its protein is CASSLTGSTEAFF.